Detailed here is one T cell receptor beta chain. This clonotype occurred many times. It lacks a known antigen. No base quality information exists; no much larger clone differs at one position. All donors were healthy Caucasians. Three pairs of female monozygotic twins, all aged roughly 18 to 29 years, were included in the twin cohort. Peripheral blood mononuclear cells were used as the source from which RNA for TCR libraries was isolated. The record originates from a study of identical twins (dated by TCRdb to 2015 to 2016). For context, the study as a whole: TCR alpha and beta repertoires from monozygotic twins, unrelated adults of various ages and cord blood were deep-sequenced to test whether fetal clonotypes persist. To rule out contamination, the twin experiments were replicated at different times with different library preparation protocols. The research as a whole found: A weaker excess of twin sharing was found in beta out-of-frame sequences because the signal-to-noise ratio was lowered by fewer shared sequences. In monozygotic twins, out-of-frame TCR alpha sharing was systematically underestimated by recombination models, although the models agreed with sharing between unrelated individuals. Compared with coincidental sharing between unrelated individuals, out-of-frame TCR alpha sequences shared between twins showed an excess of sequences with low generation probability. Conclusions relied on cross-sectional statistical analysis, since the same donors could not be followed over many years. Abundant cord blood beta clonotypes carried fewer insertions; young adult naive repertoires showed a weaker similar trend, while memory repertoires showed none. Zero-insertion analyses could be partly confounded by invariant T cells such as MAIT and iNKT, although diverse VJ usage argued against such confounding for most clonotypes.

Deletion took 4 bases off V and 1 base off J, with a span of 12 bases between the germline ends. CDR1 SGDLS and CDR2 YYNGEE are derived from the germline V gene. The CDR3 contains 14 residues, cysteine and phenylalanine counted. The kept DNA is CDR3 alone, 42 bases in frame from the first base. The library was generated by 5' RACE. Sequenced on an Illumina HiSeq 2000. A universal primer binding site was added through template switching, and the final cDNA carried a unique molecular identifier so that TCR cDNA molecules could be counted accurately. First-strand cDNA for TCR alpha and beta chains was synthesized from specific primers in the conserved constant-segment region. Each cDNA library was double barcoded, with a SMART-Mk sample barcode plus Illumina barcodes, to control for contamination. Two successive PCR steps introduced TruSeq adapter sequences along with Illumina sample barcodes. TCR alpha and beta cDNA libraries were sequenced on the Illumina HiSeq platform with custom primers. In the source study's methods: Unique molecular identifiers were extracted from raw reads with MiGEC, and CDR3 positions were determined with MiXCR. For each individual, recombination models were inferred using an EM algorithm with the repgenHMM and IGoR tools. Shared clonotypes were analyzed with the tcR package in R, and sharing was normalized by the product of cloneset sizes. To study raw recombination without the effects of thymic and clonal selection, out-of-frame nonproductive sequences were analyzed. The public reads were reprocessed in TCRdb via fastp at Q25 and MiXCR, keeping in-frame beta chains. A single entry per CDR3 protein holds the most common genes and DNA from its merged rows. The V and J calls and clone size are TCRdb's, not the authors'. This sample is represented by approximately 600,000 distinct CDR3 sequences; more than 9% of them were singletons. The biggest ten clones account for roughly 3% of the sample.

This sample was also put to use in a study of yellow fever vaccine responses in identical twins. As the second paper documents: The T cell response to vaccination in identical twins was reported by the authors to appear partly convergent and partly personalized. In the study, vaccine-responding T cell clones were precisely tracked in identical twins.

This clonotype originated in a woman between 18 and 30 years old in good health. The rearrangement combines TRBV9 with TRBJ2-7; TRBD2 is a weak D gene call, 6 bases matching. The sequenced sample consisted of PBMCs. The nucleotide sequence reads TGTGCCAGCAGCCGGAGGGATGGGTCCTACGAGCAGTACTTC. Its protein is CASSRRDGSYEQYF.